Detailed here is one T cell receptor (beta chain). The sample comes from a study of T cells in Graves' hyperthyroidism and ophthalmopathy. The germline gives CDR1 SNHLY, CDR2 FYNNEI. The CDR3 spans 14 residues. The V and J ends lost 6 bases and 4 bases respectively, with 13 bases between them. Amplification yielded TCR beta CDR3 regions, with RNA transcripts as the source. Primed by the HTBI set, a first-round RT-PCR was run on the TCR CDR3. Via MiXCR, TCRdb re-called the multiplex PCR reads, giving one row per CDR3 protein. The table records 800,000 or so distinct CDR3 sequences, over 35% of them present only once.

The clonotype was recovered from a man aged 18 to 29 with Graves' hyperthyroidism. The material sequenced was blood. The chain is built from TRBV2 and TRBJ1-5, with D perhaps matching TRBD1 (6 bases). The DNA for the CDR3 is TGTGCCAGCAGGGGGGGGGGCGCGAATCAGCCCCAGCATTTT. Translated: CASRGGGANQPQHF.